This T cell receptor (beta chain) is drawn from a study of cytomegalovirus exposure and HLA in healthy donors. Turning to the study itself: Some 80 million unique TCRs from HLA-typed donors were held in an early data release.

Regarding the study as a whole: Most of the TCR beta V segments (in an earlier analysis) were productive either about 87% or about 30% of the time. Some V segments, TRBV6-2 and TRBV6-3 among them, were indistinguishable and were therefore excluded.

The CDR3 covers 14 residues. The V end lost 0 bases, the J end lost 9 bases, and 12 bases lay between the germline ends. Germline V gene data show CDR1 as SGHAT and CDR2 as FQNNGV. Vbeta (60) and Jbeta (13) primers were used in the PCR. The data were produced by immunoSEQ multiplex PCR, yet TCRdb's version contains in-frame clones alone and is incomplete. The top ten clones hold less than 2% of a sample with nearly 110,000 clones, around four fifths of them seen once. Details on this clone: Antigen unknown.

This receptor was taken from a man in his fifties or sixties in good health and CMV-seronegative. This rearrangement joins TRBV11-2 to TRBJ1-3; D is uncertain. The material sequenced was PBMCs. The DNA for the CDR3 is TGTGCCAGCAGCTTAGATTCGGGTCGAGCCACCATATATTTT. As protein: CASSLDSGRATIYF. Full variable domain (missing parts from reference TRBV11-2 and TRBJ1-3): EAGVAQSPRYKIIEKRQSVAFWCNPISGHATLYWYQQILGQGPKLLIQFQNNGVVDDSQLPKDRFSAERLKGVDSTLKIQPAKLEDSAVYLCASSLDSGRATIYFGEGSWLTVV.